This T cell receptor (beta chain) stems from a study of beta chain features in type 1 diabetes. Study-wide results and caveats: Shortening of TCRB CDR3s, moderate but significant, appeared in all four CD4+ subsets of Type 1 diabetes patients.

V lost 5 bases and J 4 bases, leaving 15 bases between the germline ends. This CDR3 region has 14 residues. From germline, CDR1 is SGHVS and CDR2 FNYEAQ. This clone was observed a few times. Its antigen is as yet unknown. Expressed TCRB transcripts were sequenced, since all the RNA that had been isolated was reverse transcribed. Libraries were prepared by immunoSEQ multiplex PCR; TCRdb keeps only in-frame clonotypes and omits some of them. Here the sample spans about 700,000 clones, roughly 13% being singletons. The rearrangement uses TRBV7-6 and TRBJ2-7; D is ambiguous. The specimen sequenced was naive CD4+ T cells from blood. This receptor was identified in a man younger than 35 with type 1 diabetes. CDR3 residues: CASSENWVGYEQYF. CDR3 nucleotide sequence: TGTGCCAGCAGCGAAAACTGGGTGGGGTACGAGCAGTACTTC.